This T cell receptor beta chain emerged from a study of blood T cell repertoires in COVID-19. Study details: Collection of acute and convalescent COVID-19 samples took place in the United States, Italy and Spain. Sample material is recorded as cDNA or gDNA derived from T cells, B-cell-depleted T cells, or PBMCs.

In the authors' workflow: Reference gene primers were amplified, and this amplification served to estimate nucleated cell counts. TCRdb's copy holds only in-frame clones and misses some; the assay was immunoSEQ multiplex PCR. D and trimming come from the DNA, and the V and J calls and clone size come from that table. The repertoire includes 240,000 or so clones, about 80% of them detected once, and over 3% sits in the top ten. This CDR3 comprises 13 residues. Germline CDR1 reads SGHVS; CDR2 reads FQNEAQ. J lost 4 bases, V lost 0 bases, and 0 bases had no gene match. This clone has at least ten counts.

This chain joins TRBV7-8 and TRBJ2-7; 7 nucleotides line up with TRBD1. This TCR was sampled from a woman aged 80 or over with acute or convalescent COVID-19. Material for sequencing was peripheral blood. The CDR3 nucleotides read TGTGCCAGCAGCTTAGCGACAGGGTACGAGCAGTACTTC. The encoded protein is CASSLATGYEQYF.